This entry concerns a single T cell receptor beta chain. Its antigen remains unidentified. Findings and caveats of the study: Tumor memory CD4+ T cell TCR gene usage clustered with blood and lymph node memory CD4+ cells and lymph node naive CD4+ cells. Greatest tumor Treg TCR overlap was with tumor naive CD4+ cells.

Constant-region reverse primers amplified full-length variable regions, followed by semi-nested Nested Universal Primer A PCR. TCRdb reprocessed the 5' RACE reads with MiXCR, giving one entry per CDR3 protein. Here the sample spans over 50,000 distinct CDR3 sequences, almost 25% being singletons. Naive CD4+ T cells were purified with Tregs depleted by CD25. CDR1 is MNHNS, CDR2 SASEGT, per germline. Unmatched junction bases numbered 13, after V lost 6 bases and J lost 4 bases. This CDR3 has 16 amino acids. Specimen: tumor-infiltrating naive CD4+ T cells sorted from the breast tumor. The subset is: naive CD4+ T cells, CD4+CD45RA+CD25-. The source is a female donor with breast cancer. This sequence joins TRBV6-1 and TRBJ2-7; the match to TRBD2 covers 9 bases. DNA of the CDR3: TGTGCCAGCAGCCCCTTGGGTAGCGGGAGCGGGTACGAGCAGTACTTC. It specifies CASSPLGSGSGYEQYF.